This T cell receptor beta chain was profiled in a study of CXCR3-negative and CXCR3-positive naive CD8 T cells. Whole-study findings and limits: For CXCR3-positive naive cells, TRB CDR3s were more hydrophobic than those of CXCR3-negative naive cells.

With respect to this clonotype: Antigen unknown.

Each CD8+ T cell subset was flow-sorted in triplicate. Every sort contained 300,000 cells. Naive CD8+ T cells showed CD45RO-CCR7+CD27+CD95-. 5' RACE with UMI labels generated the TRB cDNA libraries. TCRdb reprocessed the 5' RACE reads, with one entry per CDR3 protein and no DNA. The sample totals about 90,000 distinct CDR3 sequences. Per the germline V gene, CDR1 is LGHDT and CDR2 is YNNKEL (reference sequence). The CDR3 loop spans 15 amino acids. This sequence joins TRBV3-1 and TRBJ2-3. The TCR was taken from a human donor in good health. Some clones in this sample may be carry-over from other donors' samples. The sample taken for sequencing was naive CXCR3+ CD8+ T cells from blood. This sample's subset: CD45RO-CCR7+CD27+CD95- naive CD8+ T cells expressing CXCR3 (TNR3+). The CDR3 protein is CASSPRSAGKDTQYF.